Each of the 7 T cell receptor beta chains below was sequenced from the same sample in a study of cytomegalovirus exposure and HLA in healthy donors. Primers included in the PCR were 60 Vbeta and 13 Jbeta primers. TCRdb keeps only in-frame clones here, not all; method: immunoSEQ multiplex PCR. Of about 140,000 clones in the sample, 60% to 80% were seen once. The material sequenced was PBMCs. These TCRs come from a man between 25 and 39 years old in good health and CMV-seronegative.

The V and J genes are TRBV6-1 and TRBJ1-1; the match to TRBD1 covers 7 bases. The CDR3 contains 13 residues. With V trimmed by 6 bases and J by 5 bases, 6 bases remained unmatched. Germline loops: CDR1 MNHNS, CDR2 SASEGT. The CDR3 DNA sequence: TGTGCCAGCAGCCGACAGGGTATGACTGAAGCTTTCTTT. Translation gives CASSRQGMTEAFF.

V is TRBV29-1 and J is TRBJ2-1; D unresolved. The ends were cut back, 7 bases at V and 0 bases at J, with 10 bases in the middle. Germline assignment: CDR1 SQVTM and CDR2 ANQGSEA. This CDR3 spans 13 amino acids. This CDR3 is CSAQVSSYNEQFF. CDR3 DNA sequence: TGCAGCGCCCAAGTGAGCTCCTACAATGAGCAGTTCTTC.

This chain joins TRBV19 and TRBJ1-1; TRBD1 agrees at 10 bases. Per germline, CDR1 LNHDA and CDR2 SQIVND (reference sequence). With V trimmed by 3 bases and J by 8 bases, 6 bases remained unmatched. The CDR3 has 14 amino acids. CDR3 bases: TGTGCCAGTAGTATGACAGGGGGCCCCCTCGAAGCTTTCTTT. Amino acids: CASSMTGGPLEAFF.

The CDR3 DNA reads as TGTGCCAGCAGCCAGGGGACAGCTGAAGCTTTCTTT. Amino acids: CASSQGTAEAFF. This sequence joins TRBV5-4 and TRBJ1-1; TRBD1 agrees at 7 bases. The CDR3 totals 12 residues. Germline V lookup: CDR1 SGHNT, CDR2 YYREEE (reference sequence). V trimming: 4 bases; J trimming: 6 bases; junction bases outside the gene matches: 3.

The chain is built from TRBV7-8 and TRBJ2-7; TRBD1 aligns across 7 bases. Germline CDR1 and CDR2: SGHVS and FQNEAQ. The CDR3 loop spans 16 amino acids. The V and J ends lost 5 bases and 1 base, in that order; junction bases with no gene match: 11. The CDR3 protein is CASSPQTGLYSYEQYF. In DNA form, the CDR3 reads TGTGCCAGCAGCCCCCAGACAGGGTTATATTCCTACGAGCAGTACTTC.

Here the CDR3 reads CATSRSGTGLTNEKLFF. DNA for the CDR3: TGTGCCACCAGCAGATCCGGGACAGGGCTGACTAATGAAAAACTGTTTTTT. The J gene is TRBJ1-4, the V gene TRBV15; 9 bases line up with TRBD1. Germline values: CDR1 LNHNV, CDR2 YYDKDF (reference sequence). The CDR3 sequence is 17 residues long. The V and J ends lost 2 bases and 2 bases, in that order; junction bases with no gene match: 6.

The rearrangement links TRBV6-5 to TRBJ2-7; TRBD2 aligns across 8 bases. With V trimmed by 6 bases and J by 3 bases, 10 bases remained unmatched. This CDR3 spans 15 amino acids. Germline CDR1 is MNHEY and CDR2 is SVGAGI. In nucleotides, the CDR3 is TGTGCCAGCAGCTCCGCAATGGCGGGGGGCTACGAGCAGTACTTC. Encoded protein: CASSSAMAGGYEQYF.